The rows below give T cell receptor beta chains drawn from one sample of a study of tumor-infiltrating lymphocytes in primary liver carcinoma. TCRdb re-analysed the multiplex PCR reads in MiXCR, keeping a single row per CDR3 protein. The table shows approximately 100,000 distinct CDR3 sequences, with around 73% occurring only once. Source material: liver tumor tissue from sampling region 2. These receptors were taken from a woman aged 55-75 years with primary liver carcinoma and hepatitis B virus infection. CDR3s include the opening cysteine and the closing phenylalanine or tryptophan. The D gene is left open where the match is weak. Some rows have no size entry. The others give once, few or many, or a class for an expanded clone.

size: -
J: TRBJ2-7
D: -
V: TRBV11-2
DNA: TGTGCCAGCAGCTTAGATGGACCCTACGGCAAGCAATACTTC
CDR3: CASSLDGPYGKQYF

size: once
J: TRBJ2-4
D: -
V: TRBV11-2
DNA: TGTGCCTGCAGCTTAGATGGTTGGGGGCGCGACACTCGGTACTTC
CDR3: CACSLDGWGRDTRYF

size: -
J: TRBJ2-7
D: -
V: TRBV11-2
DNA: TGCGCCAGCAGCCAAGACACGGTGACAAGGCTTTACGAGCAGTACTTC
CDR3: CASSQDTVTRLYEQYF

size: -
J: TRBJ2-7
D: -
V: TRBV28
DNA: TGTGCCAACAGTTTGTATGGGGGGCCTTCCGCCGAGCAGTACTTC
CDR3: CANSLYGGPSAEQYF

size: -
J: TRBJ2-6
D: TRBD2
V: TRBV7-2
DNA: TGTGCCAGCAGTAAACCCGGGACTAGCGTCCTGACTTTC
CDR3: CASSKPGTSVLTF

size: -
J: TRBJ1-2
D: TRBD1
V: TRBV7-9
DNA: TGTGCCAGCAGCTTGGACAGGGATGACTACACCTTC
CDR3: CASSLDRDDYTF

size: -
J: TRBJ2-2
D: -
V: TRBV11-3
DNA: TGTGCCAGCAGCTCCGTCAGGGTGAACATCGGGGAGTTATTTTTT
CDR3: CASSSVRVNIGELFF

size: -
J: TRBJ2-5
D: TRBD2
V: TRBV11-2
DNA: TGTGCCAGGAGCCCGTCACAAAGGTTAGCGGGAGGAGAGATCCAGTACTTC
CDR3: CARSPSQRLAGGEIQYF

size: -
J: TRBJ2-6
D: TRBD1
V: TRBV5-1
DNA: TGCGCCAGCAGCCGACTCGGACAGGCGAGCTCTGGGGCCAACGTCCTGACTTTC
CDR3: CASSRLGQASSGANVLTF

size: -
J: TRBJ1-1
D: -
V: TRBV11-2
DNA: TGCGCCAGCAGCTTACCTGGGAACGCTGAAGCTTTCTTT
CDR3: CASSLPGNAEAFF

size: many
J: TRBJ1-2
D: -
V: TRBV5-1
DNA: TGCGCCAGCAGCTTGGGACGAACGACATTTGGCTATGGCTACACCTTC
CDR3: CASSLGRTTFGYGYTF

size: many
J: TRBJ2-1
D: -
V: TRBV5-1
DNA: TGCGCCAGCAGCTTGGGGGCCCCGAACAATGAGCAGTTCTTC
CDR3: CASSLGAPNNEQFF

size: -
J: TRBJ2-3
D: -
V: TRBV4-1
DNA: TGCACCACCAGCTACTACGGGAGGGACAGAGATACGCGGTATTTT
CDR3: CTTSYYGRDRDTRYF

size: many
J: TRBJ1-3
D: -
V: TRBV5-5
DNA: TGTGCCAGCAGCCTTTTAAGTGGCGGAAACACCATATATTTT
CDR3: CASSLLSGGNTIYF

size: -
J: TRBJ2-3
D: TRBD2
V: TRBV18
DNA: TGTGCCAGCTCACCAGGGACTAGCGGAACCGAGTATTTT
CDR3: CASSPGTSGTEYF

size: once
J: TRBJ1-3
D: -
V: TRBV6-1
DNA: TGTGCCATCATAGAAAGGGCCAGAAACACCATATATTTT
CDR3: CAIIERARNTIYF

size: once
J: TRBJ2-7
D: -
V: TRBV20-1
DNA: TGCATTGCTAGGCGATCACTAGATAGCGAGCAGTACTTC
CDR3: CIARRSLDSEQYF

size: -
J: TRBJ1-1
D: -
V: TRBV29-1
DNA: TGCAGCGTGACCGACAGGAGACGAGGGAGTGAAGCTTTCTTT
CDR3: CSVTDRRRGSEAFF

size: few
J: TRBJ2-1
D: TRBD2
V: TRBV28
DNA: TGTGCCAGCAGTCCGACTAGCGGGAGGGCCTTGTTGAATGAGCAGTTCTTC
CDR3: CASSPTSGRALLNEQFF

size: many
J: TRBJ1-2
D: -
V: TRBV10-3
DNA: TGTGCCATCAGTTCGGACTTGGGCTATGGCTACACCTTC
CDR3: CAISSDLGYGYTF

size: many
J: TRBJ2-4
D: -
V: TRBV6-1
DNA: TGTGCCAGCAGTGAACGGGCCAGGGGTATCCAAAACATTCAGTACTTC
CDR3: CASSERARGIQNIQYF

size: many
J: TRBJ1-5
D: TRBD1
V: TRBV6-6
DNA: TGTGCCAGCAGTTACTCCGCGGGACAGACTAGCAATCAGCCCCAGCATTTT
CDR3: CASSYSAGQTSNQPQHF

size: many
J: TRBJ2-7
D: TRBD2
V: TRBV29-1
DNA: TGCAGCGTTGAAACGGGGGGGGGATACGAGCAGTACTTC
CDR3: CSVETGGGYEQYF

size: -
J: TRBJ1-2
D: -
V: TRBV11-2
DNA: TGTGCCAGCAGCTCCCGCCGGACAGAAAACTATGGTTACACCTTC
CDR3: CASSSRRTENYGYTF

size: many
J: TRBJ2-5
D: -
V: TRBV28
DNA: TGTGCCAGCAGTTCAGTGTTTATCGACGGGGTAGAGACCCAGTACTTC
CDR3: CASSSVFIDGVETQYF

size: -
J: TRBJ1-6
D: -
V: TRBV11-3
DNA: TGTGCCAGTAGCCCTCCCGAGGCGGAAGATTCACGTCTCCACTTT
CDR3: CASSPPEAEDSRLHF

size: -
J: TRBJ2-2
D: -
V: TRBV11-2
DNA: TGTGCCAGCAGCCCAAGGACAGCGAACACCGGGGAGCTGTGTTTT
CDR3: CASSPRTANTGELCF

size: -
J: TRBJ2-6
D: TRBD1
V: TRBV29-1
DNA: TGCAGCGCCGGGACAGGGGGTGTTACCGGGGCCAACGTCCAGACTTTC
CDR3: CSAGTGGVTGANVQTF

size: few
J: TRBJ2-3
D: TRBD1
V: TRBV20-1
DNA: TGCAGTGCTCCACCGGTTGGGGGGACAGGGAATCCAGATACGCAGTATTTT
CDR3: CSAPPVGGTGNPDTQYF

size: -
J: TRBJ2-7
D: TRBD2
V: TRBV11-2
DNA: TGTACCAGCAACTTGTCTAGCGGGAGTTACGAGCAGTACTTC
CDR3: CTSNLSSGSYEQYF

size: many
J: TRBJ1-2
D: TRBD1
V: TRBV29-1
DNA: TGCAGTGCAGGGACAGGGGTGGGCTACACCTTC
CDR3: CSAGTGVGYTF

size: -
J: TRBJ1-1
D: -
V: TRBV4-2
DNA: TGTGCCATCAGCCAAGATAACGCTGAAGCTTTCTTT
CDR3: CAISQDNAEAFF

size: -
J: TRBJ2-1
D: -
V: TRBV4-2
DNA: TGTGCCAGCAGCCAAGGAGGTAGCGGACGCTACAATGGGCAGTTCTTC
CDR3: CASSQGGSGRYNGQFF

size: -
J: TRBJ2-1
D: -
V: TRBV4-1
DNA: TGCGCCAGTAGTCCCACGGACTCGAGAAGCTTTGAGCAGTTCTTC
CDR3: CASSPTDSRSFEQFF

size: -
J: TRBJ1-1
D: -
V: TRBV5-1
DNA: TGCACCAGCAGCTCAGTGAACACTGAAGCTTTCTTT
CDR3: CTSSSVNTEAFF

size: many
J: TRBJ2-3
D: TRBD2
V: TRBV30
DNA: TGTGCCTGGAGTGTGGGACTAGATACAGATACGCAGTATTTT
CDR3: CAWSVGLDTDTQYF

size: once
J: TRBJ2-3
D: -
V: TRBV7-8
DNA: TGTGCCAGCAGCCCCCGCCCACCGGGCAGCACAGATACGCAGTATTTT
CDR3: CASSPRPPGSTDTQYF

size: -
J: TRBJ2-2
D: TRBD2
V: TRBV6-6
DNA: TGTGTCAGCAGTTCCAAGGGACTAGCGGGAGCCTGGGAGCTGTTTTTT
CDR3: CVSSSKGLAGAWELFF

size: many
J: TRBJ2-1
D: TRBD2
V: TRBV7-8
DNA: TGTGCCAGCAGCTCCGCCCGGACTAGCGGGAGGGCAGGGGAGCAGTTCTTC
CDR3: CASSSARTSGRAGEQFF

size: medium-sized
J: TRBJ2-7
D: -
V: TRBV11-2
DNA: TGTGCCAGCAGCTTGGGATGGGCTGAGCAGTACTTC
CDR3: CASSLGWAEQYF

size: -
J: TRBJ2-3
D: TRBD1
V: TRBV29-1
DNA: TGCAGTGTGGCGGACAGGGAGAGAGAATATTTT
CDR3: CSVADREREYF

size: -
J: TRBJ2-1
D: TRBD2
V: TRBV11-2
DNA: TGTACCAGCAGCTTAGGTCCGGTAGCGGGAGGGCCTAATGAGCAGTTCTTC
CDR3: CTSSLGPVAGGPNEQFF

size: -
J: TRBJ2-7
D: -
V: TRBV11-2
DNA: TGTCCCAGCAGCCCGGATTTCTACGATCAGTATTTC
CDR3: CPSSPDFYDQYF

size: many
J: TRBJ2-7
D: TRBD1
V: TRBV18
DNA: TGTGCCAGCTCAGCCACAAGCCCCGGGACAGCCTACGAGCAGTACTTC
CDR3: CASSATSPGTAYEQYF

size: -
J: TRBJ1-4
D: -
V: TRBV28
DNA: TGTGCCAGCATGAAGGGAGAAAAACTGTTTTTT
CDR3: CASMKGEKLFF